The next 7 T cell receptor beta chains were all read from a single sample in a study of Ad26.COV2.S vaccination and SARS-CoV-2 variants. Libraries were prepared by immunoSEQ multiplex PCR; TCRdb keeps only in-frame clonotypes and omits some of them. The profile covers around 370,000 clones, with about 91% appearing a single time and about 3.9% taken by the ten largest. The material was peripheral blood, obtained after recovery from COVID-19. All receptors derive from a human donor who had recovered from COVID-19.

Notes on this clone: Other nucleotide sequences from this sample produce the same CDR3. The J gene is TRBJ1-1, the V gene TRBV7-9, with D unclear. Germline values: CDR1 SEHNR, CDR2 FQNEAQ (reference sequence). There are 14 residues in the CDR3. The V and J ends lost 1 base and 5 bases respectively, with 11 bases between them. The CDR3 region has the DNA TGTGCCAGCAGCTTAGTAAGGGTCGGGACTGAAGCTTTCTTT. Translation gives CASSLVRVGTEAFF.

The gene calls are TRBV2 and TRBJ2-7; D call uncertain. CDR1 and CDR2 from the germline V gene are SNHLY and FYNNEI. V lost 5 bases and J lost 1, with 6 bases in between. CDR3 length equals 12 residues. The DNA for the CDR3 is TGTGCCAGCAGTCCACAATCCTACGAGCAGTACTTC. Protein product: CASSPQSYEQYF.

This chain links TRBV27 with TRBJ2-5; D unclear. Trimming stripped 5 bases from V and 5 bases from J, with 15 bases between. Per germline, CDR1 MNHEY and CDR2 SMNVEV (reference sequence). CDR3 length: 14 amino acids. The CDR3, as DNA: TGTGCCAGCAGTCACAAGCCGATGGGGGAGACCCAGTACTTC. Translation: CASSHKPMGETQYF.

The chain recombines TRBV19 with TRBJ1-2, with TRBD1 as a possible D gene (6 bases). Germline loops: CDR1 LNHDA, CDR2 SQIVND (reference sequence). The CDR3 extends over 16 amino acids. Trimming took off 5 bases at V and 4 bases at J, with 20 bases between the two ends. This CDR3 is CASSLLEGGQGYGYTF. The CDR3 coding sequence is TGTGCCAGTAGTCTCCTTGAAGGGGGGCAGGGCTATGGCTACACCTTC. The full variable domain, in which reference TRBV19 and TRBJ1-2 provide the parts outside the CDR3, is DGGITQSPKYLFRKEGQNVTLSCEQNLNHDAMYWYRQDPGQGLRLIYYSQIVNDFQKGDIAEGYSVSREKKESFPLTVTSAQKNPTAFYLCASSLLEGGQGYGYTFGSGTRLTVV.

This clone has just one count. This chain joins TRBV7-9 and TRBJ2-7, with D hard to call. CDR1 is SEHNR, CDR2 FQNEAQ, per germline (reference sequence). The germline V and J ends were trimmed by 1 base and 2 bases, with 6 bases remaining between them. There are 13 residues in the CDR3. CDR3 bases: TGTGCCAGCAGCTTAGACCCGACCTACGAGCAGTACTTC. It codes for CASSLDPTYEQYF.

The genes are TRBV4-1 and TRBJ2-3; 11 nucleotides agree with TRBD2. This CDR3 spans 16 amino acids. V trimming: 1 base; J trimming: 10 bases; junction bases outside the gene matches: 10. Germline V gives CDR1 MGHRA, CDR2 YSYEKL. CDR3 amino acids: CASSQGVLAGDYPQYF. As DNA, the CDR3 is TGCGCCAGCAGCCAAGGGGTACTAGCGGGGGATTATCCGCAGTATTTT.

The chain recombines TRBV14 with TRBJ2-1; perhaps D is TRBD1 or TRBD2 (5 bases each). The V and J ends lost 1 base and 10 bases respectively, with 26 bases between them. The CDR3 runs 18 residues. Per the germline V gene, CDR1 is SGHDN and CDR2 is FVKESK. In DNA form, the CDR3 reads TGTGCCAGCAGCCAAGGAAGGCCGATAGGGACCCTAACCCGCGAGCAGTTCTTC. It specifies CASSQGRPIGTLTREQFF.